The 9 T cell receptor beta chains below were found in one sample sequenced in a study of T cells in Graves' hyperthyroidism and ophthalmopathy. TCR beta CDR3 regions were amplified from RNA transcripts. A first-round RT-PCR of the TCR CDR3 used the HTBI primer set. TCRdb processed the multiplex PCR reads anew with MiXCR; each CDR3 protein has one entry. The table lists about 420,000 distinct CDR3 sequences, approximately 15% of them singletons. Sequencing was performed on blood. These TCRs come from a woman younger than 30 with Graves' hyperthyroidism.

This clonotype was detected a few times. V usage is TRBV10-3 and J usage is TRBJ1-3; D is unclear. The CDR3 spans 15 residues. The V gene's germline CDR1 is ENHRY and CDR2 SYGVKD. Trimming took 3 bases from V and 5 from J, leaving 14 bases between them. CDR3 region: CAISEVGSGRNTIYF. The DNA of the CDR3 is TGTGCCATCAGTGAAGTTGGTAGTGGGAGAAACACCATATATTTT.

This clonotype showed up many times. This chain connects TRBV6-1 to TRBJ1-2, with 12 positions matching TRBD1. CDR1 MNHNS and CDR2 SASEGT come from the germline V gene. The V gene end was trimmed by 2 bases and the J gene end by 3 bases; junction bases not matched to a gene: 7. The CDR3 is 17 residues long. The CDR3 region is CASSERDRGRDHYGYTF. The CDR3 DNA is TGTGCCAGCAGTGAAAGGGACAGGGGGCGAGACCACTATGGCTACACCTTC.

This chain links TRBV19 with TRBJ1-3, with 10 bases identical to TRBD1. The CDR3 covers 15 residues. Germline lookup yields CDR1 LNHDA and CDR2 SQIVND (reference sequence). V gave up 5 bases and J gave up 4 bases; unmatched junction bases: 5. The CDR3 spells CASSARQGAGNTIYF. The CDR3 coding sequence is TGTGCCAGTAGTGCTAGACAGGGGGCAGGAAACACCATATATTTT. Full variable domain (outside the CDR3, taken from reference TRBV19 and TRBJ1-3): DGGITQSPKYLFRKEGQNVTLSCEQNLNHDAMYWYRQDPGQGLRLIYYSQIVNDFQKGDIAEGYSVSREKKESFPLTVTSAQKNPTAFYLCASSARQGAGNTIYFGEGSWLTVV.

This clonotype showed up many times. The V call is TRBV27, the J call TRBJ1-2, with a weak D call TRBD1 (5 bases). Germline V CDR1 and CDR2: MNHEY, SMNVEV (reference sequence). The CDR3 consists of 15 residues. The V and J ends lost 2 bases and 3 bases respectively, with 13 bases between them. CDR3 nucleotide sequence: TGTGCCAGCAGTTTAAAGGGGAGATGGGACTATGGCTACACCTTC. The encoded protein is CASSLKGRWDYGYTF.

This clonotype was counted many times. V and J are TRBV11-1 and TRBJ1-2; TRBD1 is a possible D gene (6 bases). This CDR3 has 14 amino acids. Trimming pared 0 bases from V and 9 bases from J, leaving 14 bases between. Germline V gene data show CDR1 as SGHAT and CDR2 as FQDESV (reference sequence). CDR3 sequence: CASSLALAGERYTF. CDR3 sequence (DNA): TGTGCCAGCAGCTTAGCGCTCGCAGGGGAGCGCTACACCTTC.

This clonotype was seen at least ten times. The chain is built from TRBV6-1 and TRBJ1-5, with D hard to call. The V end was cut by 3 bases, the J end by 2 bases, with 8 bases between. This CDR3 spans 14 amino acids. Per germline, CDR1 MNHNS and CDR2 SASEGT. CDR3 sequence (DNA): TGTGCCAGCAGTGATCGGAGAGGCAATCAGCCCCAGCATTTT. Residues: CASSDRRGNQPQHF.

This clonotype has ten or more counts. The chain carries TRBV7-9 and TRBJ2-1; D is uncertain. Trimming cost V 1 base and J 5 bases, with 9 bases left between them. The germline V gene has CDR1 SEHNR and CDR2 FQNEAQ (reference sequence). The CDR3 consists of 14 residues. The CDR3 bases are TGTGCCAGCAGCTTAGGGGCGTGGAACAATGAGCAGTTCTTC. This translates into CASSLGAWNNEQFF.

This clonotype was observed a few times. An end of the junction differs from the germline gene, which may be a read error. The genes are TRBV27 and TRBJ2-1, with D possibly matching TRBD1 (6 bases). Germline CDR1 MNHEY, CDR2 SMNVEV (reference sequence). This CDR3 is built from 14 residues. In DNA form, the CDR3 reads TGTGCCAGCAGTTCCCCCAACCGGGACAATGGGCAGTTCTTC. Translated: CASSSPNRDNGQFF.

This chain connects TRBV5-8 to TRBJ1-1; 7 nucleotides match TRBD1. This CDR3 contains 15 residues. Trimming removed 2 bases from V and 0 bases from J; junction bases left unmatched: 4. Germline-derived CDR1 and CDR2 are SGHTS and YDEGEE. The CDR3 is CASSFDRVMNTEAFF. CDR3 bases: TGTGCCAGCAGCTTCGACAGGGTAATGAACACTGAAGCTTTCTTT.